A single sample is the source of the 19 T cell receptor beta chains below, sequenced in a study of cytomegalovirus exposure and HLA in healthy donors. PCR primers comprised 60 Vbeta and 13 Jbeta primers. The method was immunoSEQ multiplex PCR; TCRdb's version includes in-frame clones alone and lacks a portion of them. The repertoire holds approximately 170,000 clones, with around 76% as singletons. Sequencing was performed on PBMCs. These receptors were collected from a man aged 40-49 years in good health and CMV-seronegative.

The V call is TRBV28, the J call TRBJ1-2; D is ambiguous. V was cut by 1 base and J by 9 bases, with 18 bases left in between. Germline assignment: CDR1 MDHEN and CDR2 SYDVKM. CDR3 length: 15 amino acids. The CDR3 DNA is TGTGCCAGCAGTTTATTCCACCGCGGGAGAGGGAGCTACACCTTC. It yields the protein CASSLFHRGRGSYTF.

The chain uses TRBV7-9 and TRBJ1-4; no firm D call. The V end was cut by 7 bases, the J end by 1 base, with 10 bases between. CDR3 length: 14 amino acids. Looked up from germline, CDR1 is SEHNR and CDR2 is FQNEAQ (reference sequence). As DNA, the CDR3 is TGTGCCAGCACCAAAGCCGGAACTAATGAAAAACTGTTTTTT. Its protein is CASTKAGTNEKLFF.

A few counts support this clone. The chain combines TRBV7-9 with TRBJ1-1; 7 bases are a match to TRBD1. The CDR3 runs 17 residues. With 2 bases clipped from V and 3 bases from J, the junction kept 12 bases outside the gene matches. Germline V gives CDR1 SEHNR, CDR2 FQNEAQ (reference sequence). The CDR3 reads CASSLPRFRQGDTEAFF. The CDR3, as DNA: TGTGCCAGCAGCTTACCGAGGTTTCGCCAGGGGGACACTGAAGCTTTCTTT.

CDR3 sequence reads: CASSRTGFNQPQHF. For the CDR3, the DNA is TGTGCCAGCAGTCGGACAGGCTTCAATCAGCCCCAGCATTTT. The chain couples TRBV2 to TRBJ1-5; 7 bases map to TRBD1. This CDR3 region has 14 residues. The germline gives CDR1 SNHLY, CDR2 FYNNEI. With 5 bases clipped from V and 3 bases from J, the junction kept 4 bases outside the gene matches.

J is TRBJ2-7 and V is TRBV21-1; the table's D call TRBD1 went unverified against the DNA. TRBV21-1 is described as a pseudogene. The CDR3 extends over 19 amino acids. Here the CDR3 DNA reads TGTGCCAGCAGCAAAGTATCCCGGACAGGGCTCTTTCTCCGGGACGAGCAGTACGTC. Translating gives CASSKVSRTGLFLRDEQYV.

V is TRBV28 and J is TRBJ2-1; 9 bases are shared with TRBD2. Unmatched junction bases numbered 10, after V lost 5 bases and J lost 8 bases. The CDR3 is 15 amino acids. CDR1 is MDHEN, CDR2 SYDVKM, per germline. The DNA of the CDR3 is TGTGCCAGCAGTCGGAGCGGGAGGAGAATGGATGAGCAGTTCTTC. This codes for CASSRSGRRMDEQFF.

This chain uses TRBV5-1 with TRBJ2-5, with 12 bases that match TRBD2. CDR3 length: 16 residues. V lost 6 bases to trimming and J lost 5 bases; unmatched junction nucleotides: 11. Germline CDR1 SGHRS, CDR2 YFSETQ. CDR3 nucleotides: TGCGCCAGCACCCCGACTAGCGGGGGAGGGGGGGAGACCCAGTACTTC. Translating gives CASTPTSGGGGETQYF.

In nucleotides, the CDR3 is TGCGCCAGCAGCACCCGGGGGGGGGACAATGAGCAGTTCTTC. Translated, it gives CASSTRGGDNEQFF. This chain connects TRBV5-1 to TRBJ2-1; TRBD2 matches 8 bases. The V gene end was trimmed by 4 bases and the J gene end by 5 bases; junction bases not matched to a gene: 5. Germline assignment: CDR1 SGHRS and CDR2 YFSETQ. The CDR3 length is 14 residues.

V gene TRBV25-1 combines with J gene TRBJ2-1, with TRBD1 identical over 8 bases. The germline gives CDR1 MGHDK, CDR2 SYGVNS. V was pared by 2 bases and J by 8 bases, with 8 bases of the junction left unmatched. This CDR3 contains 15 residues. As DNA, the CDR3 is TGTGCCAGCAGTGAAACAGGGGGGATTTTCCATGAGCAGTTCTTC. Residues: CASSETGGIFHEQFF. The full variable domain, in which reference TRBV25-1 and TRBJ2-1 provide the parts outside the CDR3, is EADIYQTPRYLVIGTGKKITLECSQTMGHDKMYWYQQDPGMELHLIHYSYGVNSTEKGDLSSESTVSRIRTEHFPLTLESARPSHTSQYLCASSETGGIFHEQFFGPGTRLTVL.

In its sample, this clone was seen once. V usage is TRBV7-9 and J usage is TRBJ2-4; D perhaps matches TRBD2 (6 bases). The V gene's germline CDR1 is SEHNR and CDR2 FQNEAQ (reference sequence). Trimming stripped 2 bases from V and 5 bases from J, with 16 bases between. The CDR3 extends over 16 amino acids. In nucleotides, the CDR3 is TGTGCCAGCAGCTTACCAGCGGTAGGAGGGGAAAACATTCAGTACTTC. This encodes CASSLPAVGGENIQYF. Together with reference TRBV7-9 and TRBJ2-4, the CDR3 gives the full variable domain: DTGVSQNPRHKITKRGQNVTFRCDPISEHNRLYWYRQTLGQGPEFLTYFQNEAQLEKSRLLSDRFSAERPKGSFSTLEIQRTEQGDSAMYLCASSLPAVGGENIQYFGAGTRLSVL.

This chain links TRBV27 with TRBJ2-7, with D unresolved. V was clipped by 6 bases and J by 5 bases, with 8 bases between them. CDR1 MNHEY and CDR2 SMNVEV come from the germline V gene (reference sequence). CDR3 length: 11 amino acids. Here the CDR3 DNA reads TGTGCCAGCAGACCGGGTCACGAGCAGTACGTC. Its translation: CASRPGHEQYV.

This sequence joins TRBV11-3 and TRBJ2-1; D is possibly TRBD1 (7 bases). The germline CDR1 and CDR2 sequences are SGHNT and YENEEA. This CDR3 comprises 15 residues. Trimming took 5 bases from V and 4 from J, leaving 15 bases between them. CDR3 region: CASSVQGEAYNEQFF. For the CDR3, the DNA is TGTGCCAGCAGCGTGCAGGGGGAGGCGTACAATGAGCAGTTCTTC.

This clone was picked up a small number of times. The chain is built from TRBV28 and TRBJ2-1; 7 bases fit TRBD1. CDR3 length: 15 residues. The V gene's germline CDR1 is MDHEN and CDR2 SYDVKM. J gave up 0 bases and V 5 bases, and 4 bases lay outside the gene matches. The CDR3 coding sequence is TGTGCCAGCAGTCTGACAGGGAGCTCCTACAATGAGCAGTTCTTC. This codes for CASSLTGSSYNEQFF.

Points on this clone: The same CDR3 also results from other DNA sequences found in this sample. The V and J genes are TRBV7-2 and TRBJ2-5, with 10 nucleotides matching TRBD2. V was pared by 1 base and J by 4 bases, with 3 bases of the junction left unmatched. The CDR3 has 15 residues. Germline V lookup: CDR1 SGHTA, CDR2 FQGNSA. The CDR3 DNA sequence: TGTGCCAGCAGCTTAGGGCTAGCGGGAGTAGAGACCCAGTACTTC. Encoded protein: CASSLGLAGVETQYF.

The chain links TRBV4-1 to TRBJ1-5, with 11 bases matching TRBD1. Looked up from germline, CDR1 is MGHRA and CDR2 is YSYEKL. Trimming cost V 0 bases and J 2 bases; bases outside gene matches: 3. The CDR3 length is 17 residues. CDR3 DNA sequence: TGCGCCAGCAGCCAAGATGGACAGGGGGCCCGCAATCAGCCCCAGCATTTT. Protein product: CASSQDGQGARNQPQHF.

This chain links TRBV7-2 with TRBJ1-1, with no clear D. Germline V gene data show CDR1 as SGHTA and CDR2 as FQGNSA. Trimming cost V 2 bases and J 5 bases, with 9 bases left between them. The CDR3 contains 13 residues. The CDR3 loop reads CASSLLRRTEAFF. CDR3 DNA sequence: TGTGCCAGCAGCTTATTAAGGCGGACTGAAGCTTTCTTT.

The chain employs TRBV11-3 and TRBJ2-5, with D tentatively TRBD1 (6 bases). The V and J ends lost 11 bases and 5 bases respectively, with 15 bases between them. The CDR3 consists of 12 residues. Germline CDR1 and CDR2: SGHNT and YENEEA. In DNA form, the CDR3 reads TGTGCCTGCTCCGCAGGGGACGAGACCCAGTACTTC. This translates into CACSAGDETQYF.

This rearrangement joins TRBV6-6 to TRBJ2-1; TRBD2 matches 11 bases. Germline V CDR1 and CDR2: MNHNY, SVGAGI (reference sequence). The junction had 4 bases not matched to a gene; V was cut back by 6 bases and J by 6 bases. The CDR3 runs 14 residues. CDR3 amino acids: CASRTSGSPNEQFF. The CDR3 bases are TGTGCCAGCAGAACTAGCGGGAGCCCCAATGAGCAGTTCTTC.

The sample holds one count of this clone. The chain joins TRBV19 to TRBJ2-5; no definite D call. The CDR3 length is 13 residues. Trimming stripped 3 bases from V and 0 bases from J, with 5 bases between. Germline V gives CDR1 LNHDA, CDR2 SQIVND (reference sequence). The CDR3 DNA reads TGTGCCAGTAGTATGAGAGACCAAGAGACCCAGTACTTC. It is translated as CASSMRDQETQYF.